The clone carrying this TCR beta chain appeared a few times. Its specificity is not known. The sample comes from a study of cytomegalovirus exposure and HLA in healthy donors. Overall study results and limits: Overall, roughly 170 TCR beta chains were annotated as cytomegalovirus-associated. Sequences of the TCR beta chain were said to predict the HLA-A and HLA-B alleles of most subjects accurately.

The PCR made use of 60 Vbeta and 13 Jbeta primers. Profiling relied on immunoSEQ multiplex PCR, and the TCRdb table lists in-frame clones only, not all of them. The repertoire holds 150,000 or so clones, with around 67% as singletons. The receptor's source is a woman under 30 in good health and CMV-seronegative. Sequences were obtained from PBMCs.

CDR3 DNA: TGTGCCATCACCCCGAAGGGGACAGGGAAGGTACACACTGAAGCTTTCTTT. Protein product: CAITPKGTGKVHTEAFF. V and J are TRBV10-3 and TRBJ1-1, with TRBD1 identical over 9 bases. CDR1 ENHRY and CDR2 SYGVKD come from the germline V gene. The CDR3 has 17 residues. V was clipped by 7 bases and J by 3 bases; unmatched bases: 15.